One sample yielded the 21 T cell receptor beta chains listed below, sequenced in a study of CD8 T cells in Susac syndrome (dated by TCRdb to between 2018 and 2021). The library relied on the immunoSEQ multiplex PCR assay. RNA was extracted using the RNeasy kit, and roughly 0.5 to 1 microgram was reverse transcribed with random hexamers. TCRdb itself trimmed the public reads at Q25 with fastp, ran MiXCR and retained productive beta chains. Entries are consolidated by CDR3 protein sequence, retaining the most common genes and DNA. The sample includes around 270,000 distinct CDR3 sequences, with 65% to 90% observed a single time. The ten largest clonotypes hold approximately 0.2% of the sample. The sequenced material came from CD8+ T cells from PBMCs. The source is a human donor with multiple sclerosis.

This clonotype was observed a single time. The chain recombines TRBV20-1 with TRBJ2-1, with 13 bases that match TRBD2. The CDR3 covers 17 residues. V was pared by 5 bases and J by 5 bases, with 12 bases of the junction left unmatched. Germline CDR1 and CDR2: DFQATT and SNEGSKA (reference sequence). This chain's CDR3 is CSAPRGLAGVKNNEQFF. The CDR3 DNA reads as TGCAGTGCTCCCCGCGGACTAGCGGGAGTTAAAAACAATGAGCAGTTCTTC.

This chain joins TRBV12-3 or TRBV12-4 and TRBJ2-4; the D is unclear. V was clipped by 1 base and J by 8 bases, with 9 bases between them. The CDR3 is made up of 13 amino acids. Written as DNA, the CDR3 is TGTGCCAGCAGTTTAGGAGGAATCGACATTCAGTACTTC. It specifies CASSLGGIDIQYF.

The CDR3 region is CASSADPGLAVLSLRTDTQYF. The CDR3 region has the DNA TGTGCCAGCAGCGCTGACCCGGGACTAGCGGTCCTATCTCTGCGCACAGATACGCAGTATTTT. The V and J genes are TRBV6-1 and TRBJ2-3, with 11 bases identical to TRBD2. This CDR3 is built from 21 residues. Unmatched junction bases numbered 21, after V lost 6 bases and J lost 1 base. Germline V gene data show CDR1 as MNHNS and CDR2 as SASEGT.

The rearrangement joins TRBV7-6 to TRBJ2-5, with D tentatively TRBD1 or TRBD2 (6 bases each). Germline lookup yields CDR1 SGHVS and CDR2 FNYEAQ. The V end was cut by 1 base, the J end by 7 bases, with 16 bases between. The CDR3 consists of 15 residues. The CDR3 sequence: CASSLGWGAGGTQYF. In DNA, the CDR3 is TGTGCCAGCAGCTTAGGTTGGGGGGCTGGGGGGACCCAGTACTTC.

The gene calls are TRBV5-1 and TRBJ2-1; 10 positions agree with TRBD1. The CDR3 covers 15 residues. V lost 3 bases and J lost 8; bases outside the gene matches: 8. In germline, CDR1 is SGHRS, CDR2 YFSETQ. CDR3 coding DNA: TGCGCCAGCAGCTCCACCGGGACAGGGGCTGATGAGCAGTTCTTC. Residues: CASSSTGTGADEQFF.

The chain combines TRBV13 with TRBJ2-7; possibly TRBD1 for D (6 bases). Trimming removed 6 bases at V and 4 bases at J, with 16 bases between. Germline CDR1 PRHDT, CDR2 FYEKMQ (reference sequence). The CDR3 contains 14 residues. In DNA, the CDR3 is TGTGCCAGCAGATTAAGGGGGAACGGATACGAGCAGTACTTC. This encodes CASRLRGNGYEQYF.

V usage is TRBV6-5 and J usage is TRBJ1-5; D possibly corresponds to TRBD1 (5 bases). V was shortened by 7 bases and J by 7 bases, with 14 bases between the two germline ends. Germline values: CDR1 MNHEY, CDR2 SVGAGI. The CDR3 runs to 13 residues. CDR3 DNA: TGTGCCAGCACCCCTGATTGGGGGCAGCCCCAGCATTTT. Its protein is CASTPDWGQPQHF.

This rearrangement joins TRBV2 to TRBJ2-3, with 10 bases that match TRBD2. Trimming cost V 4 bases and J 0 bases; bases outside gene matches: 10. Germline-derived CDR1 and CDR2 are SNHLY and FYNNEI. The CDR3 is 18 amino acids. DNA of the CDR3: TGTGCCAGCAGTGGGGGACTAGCGCTTGTCCCCAGCACAGATACGCAGTATTTT. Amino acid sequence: CASSGGLALVPSTDTQYF.

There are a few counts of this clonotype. The CDR3 bases are TGCGCCAGCAGCCGCCTGACGGGGAACACTGAAGCTTTCTTT. This sequence encodes CASSRLTGNTEAFF. J is TRBJ1-1 and V is TRBV4-3; D gene uncertain. The germline V gene encodes CDR1 LGHNA and CDR2 YSLEER. This CDR3 has 14 amino acids. V lost 4 bases and J lost 1, with 10 bases in between.

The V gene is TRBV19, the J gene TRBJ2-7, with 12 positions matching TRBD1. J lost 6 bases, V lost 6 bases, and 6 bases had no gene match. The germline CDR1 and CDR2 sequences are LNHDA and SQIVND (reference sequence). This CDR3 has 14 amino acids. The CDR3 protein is CASRPGQGALEQYF. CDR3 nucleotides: TGTGCCAGTAGACCGGGACAGGGGGCCCTCGAGCAGTACTTC.

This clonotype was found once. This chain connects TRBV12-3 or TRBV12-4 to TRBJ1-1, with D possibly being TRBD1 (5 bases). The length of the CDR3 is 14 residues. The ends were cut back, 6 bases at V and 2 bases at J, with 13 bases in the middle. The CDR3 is CASSKTGGNTEAFF. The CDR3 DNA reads TGTGCCAGCAGCAAAACAGGCGGTAACACTGAAGCTTTCTTT.

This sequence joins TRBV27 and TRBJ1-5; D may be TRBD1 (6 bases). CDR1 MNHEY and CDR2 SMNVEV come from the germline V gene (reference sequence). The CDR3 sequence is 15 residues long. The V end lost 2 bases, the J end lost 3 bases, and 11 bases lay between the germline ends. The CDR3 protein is CASSLMPGVNQPQHF. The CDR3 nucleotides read TGTGCCAGCAGTTTAATGCCAGGGGTCAATCAGCCCCAGCATTTT.

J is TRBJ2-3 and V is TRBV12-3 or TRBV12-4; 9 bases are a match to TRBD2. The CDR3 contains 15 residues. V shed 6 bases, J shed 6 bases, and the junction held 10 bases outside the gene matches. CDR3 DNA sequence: TGTGCCAGCAGCGCTAGCGGGAATGGGGGGGATACGCAGTATTTT. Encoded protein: CASSASGNGGDTQYF.

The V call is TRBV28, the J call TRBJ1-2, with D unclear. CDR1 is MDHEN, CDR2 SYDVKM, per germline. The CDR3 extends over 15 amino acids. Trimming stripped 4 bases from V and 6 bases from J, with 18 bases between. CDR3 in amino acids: CASSYESTAEDGYTF. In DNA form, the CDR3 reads TGTGCCAGCAGTTATGAATCGACGGCTGAAGATGGCTACACCTTC.

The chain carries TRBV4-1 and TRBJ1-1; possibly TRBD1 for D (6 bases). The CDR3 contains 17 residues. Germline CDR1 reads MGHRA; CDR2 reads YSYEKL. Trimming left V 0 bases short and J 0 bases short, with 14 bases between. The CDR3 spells CASSQETPGQMNTEAFF. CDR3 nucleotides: TGCGCCAGCAGCCAAGAAACCCCGGGACAAATGAACACTGAAGCTTTCTTT.

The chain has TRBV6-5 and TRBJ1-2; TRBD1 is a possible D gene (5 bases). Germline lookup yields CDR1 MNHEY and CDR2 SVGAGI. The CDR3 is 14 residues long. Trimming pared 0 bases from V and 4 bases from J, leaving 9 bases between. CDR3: CASSYSRDSYGYTF. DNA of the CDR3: TGTGCCAGCAGTTACTCGAGGGACTCCTATGGCTACACCTTC.

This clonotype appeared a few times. The CDR3 DNA is TGCGCCAGCAGCCAGTGGGACAGGGATAACAATGAGCAGTTCTTC. This translates into CASSQWDRDNNEQFF. This chain joins TRBV4-1 and TRBJ2-1; 9 bases fit TRBD1. V lost 3 bases and J lost 5; bases outside the gene matches: 5. The CDR3 sequence is 15 residues long. Germline CDR1 and CDR2: MGHRA and YSYEKL.

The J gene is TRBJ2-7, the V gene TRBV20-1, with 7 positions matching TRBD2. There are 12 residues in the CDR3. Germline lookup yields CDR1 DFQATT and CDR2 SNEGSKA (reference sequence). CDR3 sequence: CMAPSGTYEQYF. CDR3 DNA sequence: TGCATGGCCCCTAGCGGTACCTACGAGCAGTACTTC.

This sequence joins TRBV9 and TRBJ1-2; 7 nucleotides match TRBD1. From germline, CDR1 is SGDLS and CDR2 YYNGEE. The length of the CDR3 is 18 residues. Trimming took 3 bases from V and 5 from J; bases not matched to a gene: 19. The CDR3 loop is CASSGTIGGDREIYGYTF. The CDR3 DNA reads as TGTGCCAGCAGCGGTACTATAGGGGGAGACAGGGAAATTTATGGCTACACCTTC.

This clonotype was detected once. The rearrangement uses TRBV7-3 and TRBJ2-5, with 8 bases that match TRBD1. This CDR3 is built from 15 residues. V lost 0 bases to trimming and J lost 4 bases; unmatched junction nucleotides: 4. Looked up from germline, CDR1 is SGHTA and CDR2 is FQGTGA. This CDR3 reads CASSLTGTGGETQYF. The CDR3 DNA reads TGTGCCAGCAGCTTAACTGGAACAGGGGGAGAGACCCAGTACTTC.

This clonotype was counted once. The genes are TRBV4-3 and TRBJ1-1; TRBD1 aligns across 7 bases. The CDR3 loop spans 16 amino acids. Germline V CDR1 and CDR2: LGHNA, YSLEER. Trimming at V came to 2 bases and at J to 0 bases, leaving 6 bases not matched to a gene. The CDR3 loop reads CASSQWTGNMNTEAFF. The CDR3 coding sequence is TGCGCCAGCAGCCAATGGACAGGCAACATGAACACTGAAGCTTTCTTT.